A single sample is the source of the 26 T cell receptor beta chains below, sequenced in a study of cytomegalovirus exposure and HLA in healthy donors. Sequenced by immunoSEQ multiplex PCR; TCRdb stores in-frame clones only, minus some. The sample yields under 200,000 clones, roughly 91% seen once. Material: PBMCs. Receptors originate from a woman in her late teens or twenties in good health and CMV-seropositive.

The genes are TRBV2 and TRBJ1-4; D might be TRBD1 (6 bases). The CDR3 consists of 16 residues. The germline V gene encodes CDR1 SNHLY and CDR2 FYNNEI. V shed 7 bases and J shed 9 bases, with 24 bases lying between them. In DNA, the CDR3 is TGTGCCAGCACCAAACTACCAACAGGGCTCAATAAAAAACTGTTTTTT. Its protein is CASTKLPTGLNKKLFF.

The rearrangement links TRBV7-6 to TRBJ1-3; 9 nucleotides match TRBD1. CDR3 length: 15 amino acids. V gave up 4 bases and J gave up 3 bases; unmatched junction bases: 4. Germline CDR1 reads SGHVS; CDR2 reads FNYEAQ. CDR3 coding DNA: TGTGCCAGCAGCTCTCCGGACAGGGGTGGAAACACCATATATTTT. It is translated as CASSSPDRGGNTIYF.

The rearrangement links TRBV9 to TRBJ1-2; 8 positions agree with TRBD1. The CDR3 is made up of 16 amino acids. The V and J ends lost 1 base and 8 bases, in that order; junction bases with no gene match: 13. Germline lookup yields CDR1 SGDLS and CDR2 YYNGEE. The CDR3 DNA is TGTGCCAGCAGCGTAATTGGACAGGGAGGGTCGGAAGGCTACACCTTC. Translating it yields CASSVIGQGGSEGYTF. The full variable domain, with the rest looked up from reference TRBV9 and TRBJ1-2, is DSGVTQTPKHLITATGQRVTLRCSPRSGDLSVYWYQQSLDQGLQFLIQYYNGEERAKGNILERFSAQQFPDLHSELNLSSLELGDSALYFCASSVIGQGGSEGYTFGSGTRLTVV.

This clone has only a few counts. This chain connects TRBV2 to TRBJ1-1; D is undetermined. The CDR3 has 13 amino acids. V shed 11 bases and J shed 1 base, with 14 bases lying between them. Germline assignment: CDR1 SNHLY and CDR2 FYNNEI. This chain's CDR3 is CAAASPTNTEAFF. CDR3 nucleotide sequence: TGTGCCGCCGCTTCCCCTACGAACACTGAAGCTTTCTTT.

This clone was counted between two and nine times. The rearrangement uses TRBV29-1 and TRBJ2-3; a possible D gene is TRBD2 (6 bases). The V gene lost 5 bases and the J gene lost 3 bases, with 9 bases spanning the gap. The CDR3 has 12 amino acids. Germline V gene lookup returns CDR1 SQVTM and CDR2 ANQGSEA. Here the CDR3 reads CSVLEGTDTQYF. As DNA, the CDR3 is TGCAGCGTTTTGGAGGGAACAGATACGCAGTATTTT.

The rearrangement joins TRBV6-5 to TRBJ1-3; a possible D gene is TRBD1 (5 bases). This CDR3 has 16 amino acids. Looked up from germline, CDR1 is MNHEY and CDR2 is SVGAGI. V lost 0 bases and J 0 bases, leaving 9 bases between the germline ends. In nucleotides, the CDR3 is TGTGCCAGCAGTTACTCTACAGGCTACTCTGGAAACACCATATATTTT. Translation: CASSYSTGYSGNTIYF.

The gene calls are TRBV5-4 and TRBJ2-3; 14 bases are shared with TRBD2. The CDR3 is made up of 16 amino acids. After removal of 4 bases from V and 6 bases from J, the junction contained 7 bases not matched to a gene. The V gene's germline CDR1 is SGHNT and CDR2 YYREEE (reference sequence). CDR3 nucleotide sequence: TGTGCCAGCAGCGGGGGACTAGCGGGAGTTTCGGATACGCAGTATTTT. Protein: CASSGGLAGVSDTQYF.

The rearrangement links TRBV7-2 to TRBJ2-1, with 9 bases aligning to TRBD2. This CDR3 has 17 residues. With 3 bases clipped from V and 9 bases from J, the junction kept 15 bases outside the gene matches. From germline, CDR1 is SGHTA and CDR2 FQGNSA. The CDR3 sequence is CASSLARTSADDGEQFF. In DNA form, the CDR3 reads TGTGCCAGCAGCTTGGCTCGGACTAGCGCGGACGACGGTGAGCAGTTCTTC.

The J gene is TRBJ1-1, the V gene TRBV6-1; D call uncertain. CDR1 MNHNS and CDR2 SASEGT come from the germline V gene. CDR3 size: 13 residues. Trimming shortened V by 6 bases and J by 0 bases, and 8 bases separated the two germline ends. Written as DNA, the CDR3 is TGTGCCAGCAGCGAGGGTCTGAACACTGAAGCTTTCTTT. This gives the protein CASSEGLNTEAFF.

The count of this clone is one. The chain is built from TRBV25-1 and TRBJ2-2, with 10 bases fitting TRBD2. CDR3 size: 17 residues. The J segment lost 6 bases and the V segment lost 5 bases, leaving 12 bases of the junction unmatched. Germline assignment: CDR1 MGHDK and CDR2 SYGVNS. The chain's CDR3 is CASSRLAGDTIAGELFF. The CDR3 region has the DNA TGTGCCAGCAGTCGGCTAGCGGGAGATACGATAGCCGGGGAGCTGTTTTTT.

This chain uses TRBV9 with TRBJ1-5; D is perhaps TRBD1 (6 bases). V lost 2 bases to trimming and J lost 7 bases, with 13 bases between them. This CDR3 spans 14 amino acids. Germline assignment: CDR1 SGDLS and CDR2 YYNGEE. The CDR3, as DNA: TGTGCCAGCAGCGTGACCGGGACAACCCAGCCCCAGCATTTT. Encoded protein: CASSVTGTTQPQHF. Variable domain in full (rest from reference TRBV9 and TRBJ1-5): DSGVTQTPKHLITATGQRVTLRCSPRSGDLSVYWYQQSLDQGLQFLIQYYNGEERAKGNILERFSAQQFPDLHSELNLSSLELGDSALYFCASSVTGTTQPQHFGDGTRLSIL.

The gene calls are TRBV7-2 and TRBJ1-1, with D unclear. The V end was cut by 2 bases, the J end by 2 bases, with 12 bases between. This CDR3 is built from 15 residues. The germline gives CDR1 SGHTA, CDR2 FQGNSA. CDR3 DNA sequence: TGTGCCAGCAGCTTAAGGAGGCAGGCCAACACTGAAGCTTTCTTT. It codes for CASSLRRQANTEAFF. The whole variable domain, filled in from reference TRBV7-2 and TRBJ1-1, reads GAGVSQSPSNKVTEKGKDVELRCDPISGHTALYWYRQSLGQGLEFLIYFQGNSAPDKSGLPSDRFSAERTGGSVSTLTIQRTQQEDSAVYLCASSLRRQANTEAFFGQGTRLTVV.

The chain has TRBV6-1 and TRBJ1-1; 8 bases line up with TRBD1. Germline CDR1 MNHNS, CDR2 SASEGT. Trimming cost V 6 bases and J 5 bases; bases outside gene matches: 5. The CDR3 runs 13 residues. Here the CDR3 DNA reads TGTGCCAGCAGGAGACAGGGGCTAACTGAAGCTTTCTTT. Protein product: CASRRQGLTEAFF.

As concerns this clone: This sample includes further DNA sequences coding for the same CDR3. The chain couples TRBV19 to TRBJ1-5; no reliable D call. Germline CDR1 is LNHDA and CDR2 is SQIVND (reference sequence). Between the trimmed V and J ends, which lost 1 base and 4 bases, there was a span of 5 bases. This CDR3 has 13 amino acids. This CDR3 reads CASSIGGNQPQHF. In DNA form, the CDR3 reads TGTGCCAGTAGTATAGGAGGTAATCAGCCCCAGCATTTT.

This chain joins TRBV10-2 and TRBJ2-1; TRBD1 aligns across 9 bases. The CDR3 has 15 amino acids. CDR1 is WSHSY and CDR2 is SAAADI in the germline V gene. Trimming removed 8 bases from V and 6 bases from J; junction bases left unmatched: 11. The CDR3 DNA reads TGCGCCAGCGCCACCGGACAGGGGTCCGTCAATGAGCAGTTCTTC. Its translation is CASATGQGSVNEQFF.

This CDR3 is CAWKGVGPYEQYF. The CDR3 DNA sequence: TGTGCCTGGAAAGGGGTAGGGCCCTACGAGCAGTACTTC. This rearrangement joins TRBV30 to TRBJ2-7, with D maybe TRBD1 (5 bases). Germline-derived CDR1 and CDR2 are GTSNPN and SVGIG (reference sequence). The length of the CDR3 is 13 residues. V was pared by 4 bases and J by 2 bases, with 12 bases between.

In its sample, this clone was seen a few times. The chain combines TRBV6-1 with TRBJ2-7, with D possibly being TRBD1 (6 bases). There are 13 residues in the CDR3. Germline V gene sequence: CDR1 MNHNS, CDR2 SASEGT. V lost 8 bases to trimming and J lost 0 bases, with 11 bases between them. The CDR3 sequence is CASGTGFSYEQYF. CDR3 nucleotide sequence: TGTGCCAGCGGTACAGGGTTCTCCTACGAGCAGTACTTC.

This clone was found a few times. CDR3 coding DNA: TGTGCTAGTGCGCCGGGATACAATCAGCCCCAGCATTTT. Protein product: CASAPGYNQPQHF. The genes are TRBV12-5 and TRBJ1-5; no clear D gene. This CDR3 region has 13 residues. Germline CDR1 and CDR2: LGHNT and FRNRAP. Trimming removed 7 bases at V and 3 bases at J, with 10 bases between.

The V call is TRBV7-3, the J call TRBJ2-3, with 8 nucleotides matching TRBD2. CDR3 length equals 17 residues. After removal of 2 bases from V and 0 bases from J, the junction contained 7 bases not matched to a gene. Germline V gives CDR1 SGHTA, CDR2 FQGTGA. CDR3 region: CASSLLGTSRSTDTQYF. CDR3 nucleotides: TGTGCCAGCAGCTTATTAGGGACTAGTCGTAGCACAGATACGCAGTATTTT.

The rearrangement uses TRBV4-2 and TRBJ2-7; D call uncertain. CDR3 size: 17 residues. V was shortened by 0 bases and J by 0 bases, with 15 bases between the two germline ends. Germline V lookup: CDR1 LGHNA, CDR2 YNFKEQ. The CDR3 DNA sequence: TGTGCCAGCAGCCAAGATCCCGACATGATGAGCTCCTACGAGCAGTACTTC. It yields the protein CASSQDPDMMSSYEQYF.

DNA for the CDR3: TGTGCCAGCAGCTTTGGGGAGGCGGAGACCCAGTACTTC. It yields the protein CASSFGEAETQYF. The chain is built from TRBV7-2 and TRBJ2-5; possible D gene TRBD2, 6 bases. The V and J ends lost 3 bases and 5 bases respectively, with 10 bases between them. In germline, CDR1 is SGHTA, CDR2 FQGNSA. The CDR3 length is 13 residues.

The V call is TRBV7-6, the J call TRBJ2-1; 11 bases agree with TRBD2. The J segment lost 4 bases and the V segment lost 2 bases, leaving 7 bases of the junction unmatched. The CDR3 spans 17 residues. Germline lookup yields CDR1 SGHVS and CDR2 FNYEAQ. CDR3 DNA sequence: TGTGCCAGCAGCTTAAGGGCTGGGACTAGCGGATACAATGAGCAGTTCTTC. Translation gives CASSLRAGTSGYNEQFF.

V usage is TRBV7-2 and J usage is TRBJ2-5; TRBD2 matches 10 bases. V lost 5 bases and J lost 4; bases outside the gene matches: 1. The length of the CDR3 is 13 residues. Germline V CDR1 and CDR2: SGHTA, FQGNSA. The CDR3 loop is CASSPSGRETQYF. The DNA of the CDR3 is TGTGCCAGCAGCCCTAGCGGGAGAGAGACCCAGTACTTC.

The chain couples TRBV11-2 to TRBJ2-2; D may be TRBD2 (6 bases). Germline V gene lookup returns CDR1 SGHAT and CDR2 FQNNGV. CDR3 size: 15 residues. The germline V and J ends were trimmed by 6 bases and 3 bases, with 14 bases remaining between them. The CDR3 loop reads CASRRKRVDTGELFF. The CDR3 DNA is TGTGCCAGCAGACGAAAGCGGGTGGACACCGGGGAGCTGTTTTTT.

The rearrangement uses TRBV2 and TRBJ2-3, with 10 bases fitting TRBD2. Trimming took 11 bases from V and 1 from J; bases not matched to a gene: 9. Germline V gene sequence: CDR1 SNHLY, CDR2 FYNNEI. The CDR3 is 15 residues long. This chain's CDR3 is CAGRTGTSGTDTQYF. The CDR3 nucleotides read TGTGCCGGCCGAACCGGGACTAGCGGCACAGATACGCAGTATTTT.

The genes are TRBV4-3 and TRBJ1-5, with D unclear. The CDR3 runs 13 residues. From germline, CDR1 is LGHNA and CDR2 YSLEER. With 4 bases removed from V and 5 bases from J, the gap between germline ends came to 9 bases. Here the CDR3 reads CASSPGIHQPQHF. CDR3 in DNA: TGCGCCAGCAGCCCTGGCATTCATCAGCCCCAGCATTTT.